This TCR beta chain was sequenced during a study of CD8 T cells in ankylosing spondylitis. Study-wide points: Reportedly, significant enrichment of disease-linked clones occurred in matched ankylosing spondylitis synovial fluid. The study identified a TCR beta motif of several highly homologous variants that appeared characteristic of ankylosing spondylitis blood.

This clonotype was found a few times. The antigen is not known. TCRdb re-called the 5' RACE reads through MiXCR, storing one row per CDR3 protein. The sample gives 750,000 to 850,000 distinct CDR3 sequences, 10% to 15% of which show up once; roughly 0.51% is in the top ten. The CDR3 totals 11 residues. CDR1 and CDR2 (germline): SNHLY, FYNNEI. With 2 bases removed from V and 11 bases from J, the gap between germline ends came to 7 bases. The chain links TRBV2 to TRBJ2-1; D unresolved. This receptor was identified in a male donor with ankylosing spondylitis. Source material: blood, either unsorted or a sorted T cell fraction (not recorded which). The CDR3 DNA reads TGTGCCAGCAGTGAATCGGCACAGCAGTTCTTC. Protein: CASSESAQQFF.